The 28 T cell receptor beta chains reported below all come from one sample, sequenced in a study. Using its own MiXCR run on the 5' RACE reads, TCRdb lists one record per CDR3 protein. The profile shows tens of thousands of distinct CDR3 sequences, approximately 20% of them singletons. Sequencing input: naive CD4+ T cells sorted from a lymph node. Subset defined: naive CD4+ T cells, CD4+CD45RA+CD25-. The receptor source for this set is a female donor with breast cancer.

The rearrangement uses TRBV5-1 and TRBJ2-1; D possibly corresponds to TRBD1 (6 bases). V lost 0 bases and J 7 bases, leaving 14 bases between the germline ends. This CDR3 region has 15 residues. CDR1 and CDR2 (germline): SGHRS, YFSETQ. The CDR3 loop is CASSLVQGMINEQFF. CDR3 in DNA: TGCGCCAGCAGCTTGGTGCAGGGGATGATTAATGAGCAGTTCTTC.

The gene calls are TRBV2 and TRBJ2-3; tentatively, D is TRBD1 or TRBD2 (7 bases each). Germline lookup yields CDR1 SNHLY and CDR2 FYNNEI. The CDR3 totals 14 residues. Deletions cut 5 bases from V and 3 bases from J, with 12 bases between. DNA of the CDR3: TGTGCCAGCAGTACGCAGGGGGGGACAGATACGCAGTATTTT. Its protein is CASSTQGGTDTQYF.

Regarding this clonotype: Being one base from a much bigger clone, this may be a read error. The chain uses TRBV29-1 and TRBJ1-1, with 7 bases matching TRBD1. CDR1 is SQVTM and CDR2 is ANQGSEA in the germline V gene. This CDR3 contains 13 residues. CDR3 protein: CSAAGTEGTEALF. The CDR3 DNA reads TGCAGCGCTGCCGGGACAGAAGGCACTGAAGCTCTCTTT.

This clonotype was found a few times. The chain recombines TRBV7-3 with TRBJ2-5; D is uncertain. The CDR3 spans 14 residues. Germline V gives CDR1 SGHTA, CDR2 FQGTGA. Trimming pared 5 bases from V and 3 bases from J, leaving 13 bases between. This chain's CDR3 is CASSPTGRKETQYF. For the CDR3, the DNA is TGTGCCAGCAGCCCTACCGGTCGGAAAGAGACCCAGTACTTC.

As regards this clonotype: One end of the junction fails to match germline, which may point to a read error. The chain has TRBV28 and TRBJ1-2; TRBD1 might be the D (5 bases). The CDR3 length is 14 residues. Germline values: CDR1 MDHEN, CDR2 SYDVKM. The CDR3 sequence is CASRLWGSEGGYTF. CDR3 bases: TGTGCCAGCAGATTATGGGGGTCGGAAGGAGGCTACACCTTC.

Regarding this clonotype: The final CDR3 position lacks the conserved phenylalanine or tryptophan, pointing to a likely read error. The genes are TRBV7-2 and TRBJ2-7; D remains unclear. With 3 bases removed from V and 3 bases from J, the gap between germline ends came to 3 bases. There are 11 residues in the CDR3. From germline, CDR1 is SGHTA and CDR2 FQGNSA. The CDR3 DNA follows: TGTGCCAGCAGCTTCTACTACGAGCAGTACCCC. Its translation: CASSFYYEQYP.

The chain joins TRBV7-9 to TRBJ1-5; perhaps TRBD1 as D (5 bases). Germline assignment: CDR1 SEHNR and CDR2 FQNEAQ (reference sequence). The CDR3 extends over 16 amino acids. Deletions cut 4 bases from V and 4 bases from J, with 17 bases between. Written as DNA, the CDR3 is TGTGCCAGCAGCTCAACTGATCAGGGCCAGAATCAGCCCCAGCATTTT. It yields the protein CASSSTDQGQNQPQHF.

The chain carries TRBV7-9 and TRBJ1-1; 7 nucleotides agree with TRBD1. J gave up 6 bases and V 10 bases, and 17 bases lay outside the gene matches. CDR1 is SEHNR and CDR2 is FQNEAQ in the germline V gene (reference sequence). The CDR3 runs 15 residues. The CDR3 loop reads CATLPRTGGLAEAFF. CDR3 DNA sequence: TGTGCCACCCTACCCCGGACAGGTGGCTTGGCTGAAGCTTTCTTT.

The table lists this clonotype with a few counts. The genes are TRBV18 and TRBJ2-7; D gene ambiguous. CDR1 is KGHSH and CDR2 is LQKENI in the germline V gene. CDR3 size: 14 residues. Trimming removed 2 bases at V and 0 bases at J, with 8 bases between. The CDR3 region has the DNA TGTGCCAGCTCACCAGGGTCGTTCTCCTACGAGCAGTACTTC. Its translation: CASSPGSFSYEQYF.

The gene calls are TRBV6-6 and TRBJ2-7; a weak D match, TRBD1 (5 bases). The V end was cut by 1 base, the J end by 2 bases, with 15 bases between. Germline CDR1 and CDR2: MNHNY and SVGAGI (reference sequence). The CDR3 is made up of 16 amino acids. DNA of the CDR3: TGTGCCAGCAGTTACTTGGCCGACAGCTCCCCCTACGAGCAGTACTTC. It codes for CASSYLADSSPYEQYF.

On this clonotype itself: Just one base apart from a much larger clone, this may be a read error. The chain links TRBV6-5 to TRBJ2-7; a weak D match, TRBD1 (5 bases). Germline V CDR1 and CDR2: MNHEY, SVGAGI. Trimming pared 5 bases from V and 2 bases from J, leaving 16 bases between. The CDR3 is 15 residues long. The CDR3 DNA reads as TGTGCCAGCAGTAGATGCACCCTAGGGGCCTACGAGCAGTACTTC. Amino acid sequence: CASSRCTLGAYEQYF.

This clonotype was picked up a small number of times. Compared with germline, one end of the junction differs, possibly owing to a read error. The chain has TRBV20-1 and TRBJ2-3; 12 nucleotides match TRBD2. CDR3 length: 15 residues. Germline V lookup: CDR1 DFQATT, CDR2 SNEGSKA (reference sequence). CDR3 coding DNA: TGCAGTGCTACACCGGGACTAGCGGGCACAGATACGCGGTATTTT. Translating gives CSATPGLAGTDTRYF.

The V call is TRBV9, the J call TRBJ2-1, with D tentatively TRBD2 (6 bases). This CDR3 contains 15 residues. Germline CDR1 is SGDLS and CDR2 is YYNGEE. The ends were cut back, 3 bases at V and 6 bases at J, with 16 bases in the middle. This CDR3 is CASSAGGLSRNEQFF. The CDR3 DNA is TGTGCCAGCAGCGCCGGGGGACTCTCTCGCAATGAGCAGTTCTTC.

This clonotype was seen at least ten times. The chain recombines TRBV6-1 with TRBJ1-2; no firm D call. Trimming removed 6 bases from V and 2 bases from J, with 13 bases in between. Germline CDR1 MNHNS, CDR2 SASEGT. The length of the CDR3 is 14 residues. The CDR3 DNA is TGTGCCAGCAGGGCGGAACCTCCAAACTATGGCTACACCTTC. Amino acids: CASRAEPPNYGYTF.

Ten or more counts support this clonotype. V gene TRBV5-1 combines with J gene TRBJ2-5; no definite D call. Trimming pared 0 bases from V and 2 bases from J, leaving 8 bases between. CDR1 SGHRS and CDR2 YFSETQ come from the germline V gene. The CDR3 has 14 amino acids. CDR3 bases: TGCGCCAGCAGCTTGGCTCTCGGGCAAGAGACCCAGTACTTC. Protein: CASSLALGQETQYF.

On this clonotype itself: It is likely a read error, because the conserved phenylalanine at the end of the CDR3 is missing. Because the CDR3's place on the DNA is in doubt, the DNA is left out and the CDR3 is given as listed by TCRdb. The chain combines TRBV6-2 or TRBV6-3 with TRBJ1-3; the table's TRBD1 call for D was not verified on the DNA. Germline CDR1 reads MNHEY; CDR2 reads SVGEGT. Counting both end residues, the CDR3 totals 14 amino acids. CDR3 region: CASSPGDVGNTKYL.

In this sample, this clonotype turned up a few times. The chain uses TRBV5-1 and TRBJ2-3; TRBD2 might be the D (6 bases). Germline V lookup: CDR1 SGHRS, CDR2 YFSETQ. Between the trimmed V and J ends, which lost 5 bases and 2 bases, there was a span of 12 bases. This CDR3 has 14 amino acids. CDR3 coding DNA: TGCGCCAGCAGATTAGCGGACCACACAGATACGCAGTATTTT. Amino acid sequence: CASRLADHTDTQYF.

This clonotype has only a few counts. The V gene is TRBV12-3 or TRBV12-4, the J gene TRBJ2-7, with TRBD1 identical over 8 bases. V shed 3 bases, J shed 2 bases, and the junction held 6 bases outside the gene matches. This CDR3 has 15 residues. DNA for the CDR3: TGTGCCAGCAGTTTTACTGGGACAGGAGCCTACGAGCAGTACTTC. Translation: CASSFTGTGAYEQYF.

The V and J genes are TRBV6-2 or TRBV6-3 and TRBJ2-1, with 9 bases aligning to TRBD2. Germline values: CDR1 MNHEY, CDR2 SVGEGT. The length of the CDR3 is 15 residues. J gave up 7 bases and V 4 bases, and 8 bases lay outside the gene matches. The chain's CDR3 is CASSSWTSVSNEQFF. The CDR3 DNA reads as TGTGCCAGCAGTTCCTGGACTAGCGTCTCAAATGAGCAGTTCTTC.

In regard to this clonotype: At one of its ends the junction is not consistent with the germline gene, which may arise from a read error. The chain links TRBV2 to TRBJ1-1; D is ambiguous. Germline V gene data show CDR1 as SNHLY and CDR2 as FYNNEI. The CDR3 is 11 amino acids. CDR3 nucleotide sequence: TGTGCCACCAGTTTAGTAACTGAAGCTTTCTTT. Translating gives CATSLVTEAFF.

As for this clonotype: The conserved closing phenylalanine or tryptophan is absent in this CDR3, likely reflecting a read error. The chain carries TRBV9 and TRBJ1-5; TRBD1 matches at 7 bases. The CDR3 runs to 15 residues. Germline V gene lookup returns CDR1 SGDLS and CDR2 YYNGEE. After removal of 0 bases from V and 6 bases from J, the junction contained 6 bases not matched to a gene. The CDR3 DNA is TGTGCCAGCAGCGTAGGACAGGGAGGCAGTCAGCCCCAGCATTCT. It codes for CASSVGQGGSQPQHS.

The rearrangement links TRBV20-1 to TRBJ2-5; D gene unclear. The CDR3 runs 13 residues. V lost 6 bases and J 0 bases, leaving 11 bases between the germline ends. Germline-derived CDR1 and CDR2 are DFQATT and SNEGSKA (reference sequence). In DNA, the CDR3 is TGCAGTGCCCTGCCCCCGAACCAAGAGACCCAGTACTTC. Its translation is CSALPPNQETQYF.

This clonotype was found a few times. At one of its ends the junction is not consistent with the germline gene, which may arise from a read error. This sequence joins TRBV4-2 and TRBJ2-7; D not resolved. The length of the CDR3 is 14 residues. The germline CDR1 and CDR2 sequences are LGHNA and YNFKEQ. The CDR3 loop reads CASSKDRTTREQYF. The CDR3 bases are TGTGCCAGCAGCAAAGATAGGACCACCCGCGAGCAGTACTTC.

Of note for this clonotype: At one of its ends the junction is not consistent with the germline gene, which may arise from a read error. The V and J genes are TRBV9 and TRBJ2-3; tentative D call: TRBD2 (7 bases). Germline V gene sequence: CDR1 SGDLS, CDR2 YYNGEE. The CDR3 runs to 14 residues. In DNA, the CDR3 is TGCGCCAGCAGCGAGGAGAGGAGGGGGGGTACGCAGTATTTT. Amino acids: CASSEERRGGTQYF.

This clonotype has at least ten counts. The junction and the germline gene differ at one end; a read error may be behind it. This chain joins TRBV7-7 and TRBJ2-1; D call uncertain. This CDR3 spans 13 amino acids. Germline-derived CDR1 and CDR2 are SSHAT and FNYEAQ (reference sequence). The DNA for the CDR3 is TGTGCTAGCAGCCCCGGGTTCTTCAATGAGCAGTTCTTC. It is translated as CASSPGFFNEQFF. Using reference TRBV7-7 and TRBJ2-1 for the parts outside the CDR3, the full variable domain is GAGVSQSPRYKVTKRGQDVTLRCDPISSHATLYWYQQALGQGPEFLTYFNYEAQPDKSGLPSDRFSAERPEGSISTLTIQRTEQRDSAMYRCASSPGFFNEQFFGPGTRLTVL.

The chain recombines TRBV5-1 with TRBJ1-2; no clear D gene. Deletions cut 0 bases from V and 7 bases from J, with 13 bases between. Germline V lookup: CDR1 SGHRS, CDR2 YFSETQ. The CDR3 has 14 residues. The CDR3: CASSLEEGLGGYTF. DNA of the CDR3: TGCGCCAGCAGCTTGGAGGAGGGCCTCGGTGGCTACACCTTC. Based on the CDR3 plus reference TRBV5-1 and TRBJ1-2, the full variable domain is KAGVTQTPRYLIKTRGQQVTLSCSPISGHRSVSWYQQTPGQGLQFLFEYFSETQRNKGNFPGRFSGRQFSNSRSEMNVSTLELGDSALYLCASSLEEGLGGYTFGSGTRLTVV.

On this clonotype: Lacking the conserved final phenylalanine or tryptophan, this CDR3 likely reflects a read error. The CDR3 here is CASTPDRGLDTQYI. In DNA form, the CDR3 reads TGTGCCAGCACTCCTGACAGGGGGCTAGATACGCAGTATATT. The rearrangement uses TRBV7-4 and TRBJ2-3; 10 nucleotides align to TRBD1. After removal of 7 bases from V and 5 bases from J, the junction contained 6 bases not matched to a gene. The CDR3 is 14 residues long. Germline lookup yields CDR1 SGHVT and CDR2 SQSDAQ.

This clonotype was observed at least ten times. This chain links TRBV20-1 with TRBJ1-2, with 9 bases matching TRBD1. The CDR3 spans 14 residues. CDR1 DFQATT and CDR2 SNEGSKA come from the germline V gene (reference sequence). The junction had 13 bases not matched to a gene; V was cut back by 6 bases and J by 8 bases. The CDR3 reads CSALPGQGLRGYTF. The CDR3 DNA sequence: TGCAGTGCGCTTCCGGGACAGGGACTTCGCGGCTACACCTTC.